Listed below are T cell receptor beta chains from one sample, sequenced in a study of blood T cell repertoires in COVID-19. TCRdb's copy holds only in-frame clones and misses some; the assay was immunoSEQ multiplex PCR. The sample contains fewer than 130,000 clones, less than 75% of which appear only once. Sequencing was done on a sample of peripheral blood. The receptor set was obtained from a woman aged 55-75 years with acute or convalescent COVID-19. CDR3s include the opening cysteine and the closing phenylalanine or tryptophan. A D gene is named only where the DNA matches it firmly. Size is omitted from some rows. Given values are once, few, many or a class for expanded clones.

J gene: TRBJ2-3; clone size: -; V gene: TRBV6-1; D gene: -; CDR3 protein: CASSEYSTDTQYF; CDR3 DNA: TGTGCCAGCAGTGAGTATAGCACAGATACGCAGTATTTT
J gene: TRBJ2-7; clone size: -; V gene: TRBV6-1; D gene: TRBD2; CDR3 protein: CASSEGTSGPYEQYF; CDR3 DNA: TGTGCCAGCAGTGAAGGGACTAGCGGGCCGTACGAGCAGTACTTC
J gene: TRBJ2-7; clone size: -; V gene: TRBV7-9; D gene: -; CDR3 protein: CASSLSSGGPYEQYF; CDR3 DNA: TGTGCCAGCAGCTTAAGCTCCGGCGGTCCCTACGAGCAGTACTTC
J gene: TRBJ1-1; clone size: -; V gene: TRBV7-9; D gene: -; CDR3 protein: CASSSPAGRATEAFF; CDR3 DNA: TGTGCCAGCAGCTCCCCAGCTGGCAGGGCTACTGAAGCTTTCTTT
J gene: TRBJ2-3; clone size: few; V gene: TRBV27; D gene: TRBD2; CDR3 protein: CASSPGTSGGTDTQYF; CDR3 DNA: TGTGCCAGCAGTCCCGGGACTAGCGGGGGAACAGATACGCAGTATTTT
J gene: TRBJ2-5; clone size: -; V gene: TRBV6-6; D gene: TRBD2; CDR3 protein: CASSPRGGGETQYF; CDR3 DNA: TGTGCCAGCAGCCCACGCGGGGGGGGAGAGACCCAGTACTTC
J gene: TRBJ1-2; clone size: few; V gene: TRBV28; D gene: TRBD1; CDR3 protein: CASSLGGPGQGSNGYTF; CDR3 DNA: TGTGCCAGCAGTTTAGGTGGTCCGGGACAGGGCTCAAATGGCTACACCTTC
J gene: TRBJ2-7; clone size: few; V gene: TRBV7-3; D gene: TRBD1; CDR3 protein: CASSSTGAGEQYF; CDR3 DNA: TGTGCCAGCAGCTCGACAGGGGCGGGCGAGCAGTACTTC
J gene: TRBJ2-5; clone size: -; V gene: TRBV20-1; D gene: -; CDR3 protein: CSGHYQETQYF; CDR3 DNA: TGCAGTGGACACTACCAAGAGACCCAGTACTTC
J gene: TRBJ1-4; clone size: -; V gene: TRBV5-5; D gene: -; CDR3 protein: CASSLGGVPGEKLFF; CDR3 DNA: TGTGCCAGCAGCCTTGGGGGGGTCCCTGGGGAAAAACTGTTTTTT
J gene: TRBJ1-2; clone size: -; V gene: TRBV19; D gene: -; CDR3 protein: CASSIRQEIRNGYTF; CDR3 DNA: TGTGCCAGTAGTATAAGACAGGAGATAAGGAATGGCTACACCTTC
J gene: TRBJ2-2; clone size: -; V gene: TRBV19; D gene: -; CDR3 protein: CASSITGYTGELFF; CDR3 DNA: TGTGCCAGTAGTATAACCGGGTACACCGGGGAGCTGTTTTTT
J gene: TRBJ1-6; clone size: -; V gene: TRBV18; D gene: -; CDR3 protein: CASSPGSHPSPLHF; CDR3 DNA: TGTGCCAGCTCACCGGGCAGCCACCCCTCACCCCTCCACTTT
J gene: TRBJ2-5; clone size: -; V gene: TRBV28; D gene: TRBD2; CDR3 protein: CASSPSGEAKETQYF; CDR3 DNA: TGTGCCAGCAGCCCTAGCGGGGAGGCCAAAGAGACCCAGTACTTC
J gene: TRBJ2-3; clone size: -; V gene: TRBV5-1; D gene: -; CDR3 protein: CASSSLATDTQYF; CDR3 DNA: TGCGCCAGCAGCTCCCTAGCGACAGATACGCAGTATTTT
J gene: TRBJ1-1; clone size: once; V gene: TRBV7-2; D gene: TRBD1; CDR3 protein: CASSLWGTGSLTEAFF; CDR3 DNA: TGTGCCAGCAGCCTCTGGGGGACAGGGTCCCTCACTGAAGCTTTCTTT
J gene: TRBJ2-5; clone size: -; V gene: TRBV5-1; D gene: -; CDR3 protein: CASSFHGGGIQETQYF; CDR3 DNA: TGCGCCAGCAGCTTCCATGGCGGGGGCATCCAAGAGACCCAGTACTTC
J gene: TRBJ1-2; clone size: -; V gene: TRBV29-1; D gene: -; CDR3 protein: CSVGGGRHTYGYTF; CDR3 DNA: TGCAGCGTTGGGGGGGGCAGACACACTTATGGCTACACCTTC
J gene: TRBJ1-4; clone size: -; V gene: TRBV7-9; D gene: TRBD1; CDR3 protein: CASSLTGRDREKLFF; CDR3 DNA: TGTGCCAGCAGCTTAACTGGCCGGGACAGGGAAAAACTGTTTTTT
J gene: TRBJ1-5; clone size: once; V gene: TRBV24-1; D gene: TRBD1; CDR3 protein: CATSDHQGGGNQPQHF; CDR3 DNA: TGTGCCACCAGTGATCATCAAGGGGGCGGCAATCAGCCCCAGCATTTT
J gene: TRBJ1-1; clone size: -; V gene: TRBV6-1; D gene: -; CDR3 protein: CASSDFGVLDTEAFF; CDR3 DNA: TGTGCCAGCAGTGATTTTGGTGTACTGGACACTGAAGCTTTCTTT
J gene: TRBJ1-2; clone size: -; V gene: TRBV25-1; D gene: -; CDR3 protein: CASSESRQGYGYTF; CDR3 DNA: TGTGCCAGCAGTGAATCCCGCCAGGGGTATGGCTACACCTTC
J gene: TRBJ1-4; clone size: few; V gene: TRBV15; D gene: TRBD1; CDR3 protein: CATSKDRGSEKLFF; CDR3 DNA: TGTGCCACCAGCAAGGACAGGGGGTCTGAAAAACTGTTTTTT
J gene: TRBJ2-7; clone size: few; V gene: TRBV28; D gene: -; CDR3 protein: CASSSPAGSIYEQYF; CDR3 DNA: TGTGCCAGCAGTTCCCCGGCGGGTAGCATCTACGAGCAGTACTTC
J gene: TRBJ2-2; clone size: once; V gene: TRBV7-2; D gene: TRBD1; CDR3 protein: CATRQGNTGELFF; CDR3 DNA: TGTGCCACCAGACAGGGAAACACCGGGGAGCTGTTTTTT
J gene: TRBJ1-1; clone size: -; V gene: TRBV28; D gene: -; CDR3 protein: CASSQTRTQNTEAFF; CDR3 DNA: TGTGCCAGCAGTCAGACCCGGACTCAGAACACTGAAGCTTTCTTT
J gene: TRBJ1-1; clone size: -; V gene: TRBV25-1; D gene: -; CDR3 protein: CASSDSRWAGYAEAFF; CDR3 DNA: TGTGCCAGCAGTGATTCTAGATGGGCAGGGTACGCTGAAGCTTTCTTT
J gene: TRBJ2-7; clone size: -; V gene: TRBV7-9; D gene: -; CDR3 protein: CASSFGGSYEQYF; CDR3 DNA: TGTGCCAGCAGCTTTGGAGGGAGCTACGAGCAGTACTTC
J gene: TRBJ2-3; clone size: -; V gene: TRBV19; D gene: TRBD1; CDR3 protein: CASRSPTGGDTQYF; CDR3 DNA: TGTGCCAGTAGAAGCCCGACAGGGGGAGATACGCAGTATTTT
J gene: TRBJ1-5; clone size: few; V gene: TRBV5-8; D gene: TRBD1; CDR3 protein: CASSLTGAWGTSNQPQHF; CDR3 DNA: TGTGCCAGCAGCTTGACAGGGGCATGGGGAACGAGCAATCAGCCCCAGCATTTT
J gene: TRBJ1-2; clone size: -; V gene: TRBV12-3/TRBV12-4; D gene: -; CDR3 protein: CASSLLTGRGYTF; CDR3 DNA: TGTGCCAGCAGTTTACTAACAGGGCGCGGCTACACCTTC
J gene: TRBJ1-2; clone size: -; V gene: TRBV5-6; D gene: -; CDR3 protein: CASSLVGARVGYTF; CDR3 DNA: TGTGCCAGCAGCTTGGTAGGGGCCAGGGTTGGCTACACCTTC